The entry below gives a single T cell receptor (beta chain) sequence along with its context. The antigen is not known. Germline-derived CDR1 and CDR2 are MNHNY and SVGAGI (reference sequence). Between the trimmed V and J ends, which lost 3 bases and 7 bases, there was a span of 22 bases. The length of the CDR3 is 16 residues. The data were obtained in a study of cytomegalovirus exposure and HLA in healthy donors. The PCR contained 60 Vbeta and 13 Jbeta primers. Only in-frame clones appear in the TCRdb table, and some are missing; sequencing was by immunoSEQ multiplex PCR. The table has roughly 160,000 clones, approximately 83% seen once. The study's findings and limits: Sequencing depth roughly uniform across donors was assumed in presence/absence analyses.

The material sequenced was PBMCs. The chain has TRBV6-6 and TRBJ2-7, with D possibly being TRBD1 (7 bases). The TCR originated in a man between 18 and 29 years old in good health and CMV-seropositive. This CDR3 reads CASSYPLGGFRGEQYF. CDR3 sequence (DNA): TGTGCCAGCAGTTATCCTCTTGGGGGGTTCAGGGGGGAGCAGTACTTC.